This TCR beta chain was recorded in a study of T cell clones after liver transplantation (dated by TCRdb to the late 2010s). Context from the whole study: ITN030ST, the source of the samples, was a randomized trial that attempted immunosuppression withdrawal within 2 years of liver transplantation. Until randomization at 12-24 months post-transplant, subjects were given standard immunosuppression, with no induction therapy. Donor-reactive T cell clones were identified using TCRbeta sequencing after a pre-transplant mixed lymphocyte reaction and were then followed in post-transplant blood. Of the eight recipients, a few were HCV-positive, while the remaining recipients had been transplanted for non-autoimmune, non-viral indications. A cohort of 8 liver transplant recipients was studied, of whom 3 were classified as tolerant and 5 as non-tolerant. Third party-reactive TCRbeta sequences were also identified from pre-transplant MLRs to serve as an antigen-independent comparator for donor-reactive sequences. Tolerance was defined as complete withdrawal of immunosuppression for at least one year without a rise in liver enzymes beyond twice the upper limit of normal. Blood samples were taken pre-transplant, pre-randomization before withdrawal, and post-randomization after full withdrawal or failed withdrawal.

Frozen genomic DNA underwent high-throughput TCRbeta CDR3 sequencing by immunoSEQ, including PCR amplification, mapping, bias correction and internal controls. Per the authors' processing: Productive rearrangements were kept, and unique TCRbeta sequences were defined by CDR3 nucleotide sequence plus V and J gene. Donor-reactive sequences required at least 5-fold expansion in CFSE-low cells versus unstimulated pre-transplant cells and at least 0.01% frequency. Minimum frequency thresholds were set for each subject on the basis of the unstimulated sample with the lowest template count, so that a detection power of at least 90% was ensured. Repertoire turnover was measured by Jensen-Shannon divergence between the top 1000 TCRbeta sequences post- and pre-transplant. Two-sided Fisher's exact tests were used to test for changes in how often donor-reactive sequences were detected. TCRdb holds this immuneACCESS table with in-frame rearrangements only. Some clones are missing; in checked studies, unresolved V genes explain under half, and the rest has no known cause. D and trimming were read from the DNA, whereas the V and J calls and clone size are those reported in that table. This sample has over 50,000 clones in its table, and approximately 84% of those were observed once. The biggest ten clones account for around 8.5% of the sample.

This clone has just one count. Its antigen is not yet known. No much larger clone exists at a distance of one base, and base qualities are not known. V is reduced by 6 bases and J by 4 bases, leaving a spacing of 15 bases between them. Reading from cysteine to phenylalanine, the CDR3 counts 14 amino acids. The kept DNA is CDR3 alone, 42 bases in frame from the first base. CDR1 and CDR2 were assigned from the germline V gene as MNHNS and SASEGT. Interpreted using the paper, the time point label stands for: pre-transplant. Thawed unstimulated PBMCs were stained for CD3, CD4 and CD8 and FACS-sorted into CD3+CD4+ and CD3+CD8+ populations. Randomization to immunosuppression withdrawal applied to every one of the 8 studied subjects. The Qiagen DNeasy Blood and Tissue Kit was used for isolation of genomic DNA. The research as a whole found: Since no allograft tissue specimens were available, donor-reactive T cells may have migrated into the graft instead of being deleted. In a couple of subjects, low numbers of available donor cells limited the measurable donor-reactive repertoire. When repertoire turnover was taken into account, detection of donor-reactive sequences was significantly reduced in 7 of 8 subjects for CD4 and in 8 of 8 subjects for CD8. In most of the 8 subjects, regardless of tolerance or HCV status, circulating donor-reactive CD4 TCRbeta sequences dropped significantly post-transplant. Donor-reactive sequences decreased more than third party-reactive sequences, which suggests partial antigen-specific deletion that was not related to withdrawal success. Because of small, heterogeneous patient numbers and non-standardized post-transplant time points, the conclusions were only preliminary.

The chain links TRBV6-1 with TRBJ1-2, with a tentative D gene TRBD1 over 5 matching bases. This sequence originates from a human donor who received a liver transplant. Material: CD4+ T cells from blood, obtained before liver transplant. The nucleotide sequence reads TGTGCCAGCAGGGGGGACTGGCGGTCCTATGGCTACACCTTC. It codes for CASRGDWRSYGYTF.